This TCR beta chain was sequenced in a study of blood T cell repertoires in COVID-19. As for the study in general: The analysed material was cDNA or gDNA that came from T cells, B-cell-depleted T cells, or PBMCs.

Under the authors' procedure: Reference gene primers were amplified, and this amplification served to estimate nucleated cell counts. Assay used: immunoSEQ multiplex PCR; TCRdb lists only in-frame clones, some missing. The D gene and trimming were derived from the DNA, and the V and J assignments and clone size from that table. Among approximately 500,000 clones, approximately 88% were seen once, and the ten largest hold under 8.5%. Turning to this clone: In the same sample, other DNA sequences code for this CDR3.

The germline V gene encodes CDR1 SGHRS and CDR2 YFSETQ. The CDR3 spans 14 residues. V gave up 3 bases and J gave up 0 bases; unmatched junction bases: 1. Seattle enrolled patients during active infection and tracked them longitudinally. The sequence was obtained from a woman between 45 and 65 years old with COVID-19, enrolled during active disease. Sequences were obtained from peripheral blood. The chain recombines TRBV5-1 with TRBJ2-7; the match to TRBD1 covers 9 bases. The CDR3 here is CASSSTGGSYEQYF. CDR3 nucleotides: TGCGCCAGCAGCTCGACAGGGGGCTCCTACGAGCAGTACTTC.